The 22 T cell receptor beta chains in this list originate from one sample, sequenced in a study of T cells in Graves' hyperthyroidism and ophthalmopathy. TCR beta CDR3 regions were amplified from RNA transcripts. A set of HTBI primers served as the primers for a first-round RT-PCR of the TCR CDR3. TCRdb processed the multiplex PCR reads anew with MiXCR; each CDR3 protein has one entry. The data contain about 95,000 distinct CDR3 sequences, approximately 40% of them singletons. The sequenced sample was peripheral blood or thyroid tissue (not recorded which). These receptors all come from a woman aged 30 to 39 with Graves' hyperthyroidism.

The chain uses TRBV5-1 and TRBJ1-2; no definite D call. Germline V gene data show CDR1 as SGHRS and CDR2 as YFSETQ. Trimming took off 4 bases at V and 4 bases at J, with 17 bases between the two ends. This CDR3 is built from 15 residues. In DNA form, the CDR3 reads TGCGCCAGCAGCGCGGGCGGTACATCCCGCTATGGCTACACCTTC. This sequence encodes CASSAGGTSRYGYTF.

This clonotype appeared a few times. One junction end disagrees with the germline gene, perhaps due to a read error. The CDR3: CASSLSRSEAFF. DNA for the CDR3: TGTGCCAGCAGCTTATCTCGATCCGAAGCCTTCTTT. The chain uses TRBV7-2 and TRBJ1-1; D is uncertain. CDR3 length: 12 amino acids. CDR1 is SGHTA, CDR2 FQGNSA, per germline.

This clonotype came up many times. V gene TRBV24-1 combines with J gene TRBJ1-1; a possible D gene is TRBD1 (5 bases). CDR1 and CDR2 (germline): KGHDR, SFDVKD. The CDR3 is made up of 12 amino acids. The ends were cut back, 5 bases at V and 4 bases at J, with 7 bases in the middle. As DNA, the CDR3 is TGTGCCACCAGTGGCGGGGGCACTGAAGCTTTCTTT. It specifies CATSGGGTEAFF.

In the case of this clonotype: This CDR3 is missing its conserved last phenylalanine or tryptophan, likely due to a read error. In nucleotides, the CDR3 is TGTGCCAGCAGCCCTAGCCCCTCCCCGAACACTGAAGCTTTCCTT. Residues: CASSPSPSPNTEAFL. The chain couples TRBV9 to TRBJ1-1; D is undetermined. CDR3 length: 15 residues. CDR1 is SGDLS and CDR2 is YYNGEE in the germline V gene. The V end was cut by 4 bases, the J end by 1 base, with 14 bases between.

This clonotype has at least ten counts. The rearrangement uses TRBV5-6 and TRBJ1-1; D gene unclear. The length of the CDR3 is 17 residues. Deletions cut 2 bases from V and 2 bases from J, with 19 bases between. Germline V gene data show CDR1 as SGHDT and CDR2 as YYEEEE. CDR3 in DNA: TGTGCCAGCAGCTTCCTAACACGGAGACCGATCAACACTGAAGCTTTCTTT. It specifies CASSFLTRRPINTEAFF. The variable domain in full, with the rest retrieved from reference TRBV5-6 and TRBJ1-1, is DAGVTQSPTHLIKTRGQQVTLRCSPKSGHDTVSWYQQALGQGPQFIFQYYEEEERQRGNFPDRFSGHQFPNYSSELNVNALLLGDSALYLCASSFLTRRPINTEAFFGQGTRLTVV.

Many counts were recorded for this clonotype. The CDR3 loop is CATSDRGSYNEQFF. CDR3 DNA: TGTGCCACCAGCGACCGGGGGTCCTACAATGAGCAGTTCTTC. This chain uses TRBV15 with TRBJ2-1; perhaps TRBD2 as D (6 bases). V was clipped by 5 bases and J by 1 base, with 9 bases between them. The CDR3 sequence is 14 residues long. Germline V CDR1 and CDR2: LNHNV, YYDKDF (reference sequence).

Ten or more counts support this clonotype. V gene TRBV28 combines with J gene TRBJ1-6; possibly TRBD1 for D (6 bases). CDR3 size: 12 residues. Per the germline V gene, CDR1 is MDHEN and CDR2 is SYDVKM. V shed 8 bases and J shed 6 bases, with 8 bases lying between them. The CDR3 coding sequence is TGTGCCAGCCGGGGGCCTAATTCACCCCTCCACTTT. The encoded protein is CASRGPNSPLHF.

This clonotype was detected ten times or more. The CDR3 nucleotides are TGTGCCAGCAGTGACTGGACGAACTATGGCTACACCTTC. Translated: CASSDWTNYGYTF. This chain uses TRBV6-6 with TRBJ1-2; D gene unclear. Germline V CDR1 and CDR2: MNHNY, SVGAGI (reference sequence). The CDR3 has 13 amino acids. Trimming removed 5 bases from V and 2 bases from J, with 9 bases in between.

This clonotype was detected only a few times. The J gene is TRBJ1-5, the V gene TRBV28; maybe TRBD1 (5 bases). This CDR3 is 17 amino acids long. V lost 6 bases and J 5 bases, leaving 23 bases between the germline ends. The germline V gene has CDR1 MDHEN and CDR2 SYDVKM. CDR3 amino acids: CASRPTLPGLRDQPQHF. The CDR3 DNA is TGTGCCAGCAGACCTACTCTTCCAGGGTTGCGAGATCAGCCCCAGCATTTT.

This clonotype was seen many times. The CDR3 loop reads CASRFRGQSTEAFF. The CDR3 DNA sequence: TGTGCCAGCAGATTTAGGGGGCAAAGCACTGAAGCTTTCTTT. V gene TRBV6-5 combines with J gene TRBJ1-1, with 7 nucleotides matching TRBD1. Trimming removed 6 bases from V and 4 bases from J; junction bases left unmatched: 8. This CDR3 spans 14 amino acids. The germline V gene has CDR1 MNHEY and CDR2 SVGAGI.

This clonotype was found many times. V gene TRBV20-1 combines with J gene TRBJ2-6, with D tentatively TRBD1 or TRBD2 (5 bases each). The germline CDR1 and CDR2 sequences are DFQATT and SNEGSKA (reference sequence). The CDR3 is made up of 14 amino acids. Trimming took off 3 bases at V and 0 bases at J, with 6 bases between the two ends. The DNA of the CDR3 is TGCAGTGCTAGGGGACCCTCTGGGGCCAACGTCCTGACTTTC. Amino acids: CSARGPSGANVLTF.

This clonotype has at least ten counts. The chain recombines TRBV27 with TRBJ2-5; 12 nucleotides line up with TRBD1. Per germline, CDR1 MNHEY and CDR2 SMNVEV (reference sequence). The CDR3 is made up of 15 amino acids. J was trimmed by 5 bases and V by 4 bases; bases with no gene match: 5. DNA for the CDR3: TGTGCCAGCAGTTCCGGGACAGGGGGCGCGGAGACCCAGTACTTC. Translating gives CASSSGTGGAETQYF.

The rearrangement joins TRBV10-2 to TRBJ1-1, with 7 bases lining up with TRBD1. Unmatched junction bases numbered 7, after V lost 2 bases and J lost 1 base. CDR1 is WSHSY and CDR2 is SAAADI in the germline V gene. This CDR3 spans 16 amino acids. Here the CDR3 DNA reads TGCGCCAGCAGTGAGCCGCCGACAGGGTCGAACACTGAAGCTTTCTTT. Encoded protein: CASSEPPTGSNTEAFF.

This clonotype was recorded many times. The chain links TRBV7-2 to TRBJ1-1; D ambiguous. This CDR3 region has 12 residues. V was trimmed by 5 bases and J by 7 bases, leaving 11 bases between them. CDR1 and CDR2 (germline): SGHTA, FQGNSA. The CDR3 DNA sequence: TGTGCCAGCAGCCCCGGGCAGCATGAAGCTTTCTTT. It codes for CASSPGQHEAFF.

This chain uses TRBV7-9 with TRBJ1-2; D is uncertain. Germline V CDR1 and CDR2: SEHNR, FQNEAQ (reference sequence). This CDR3 has 14 residues. Trimming removed 4 bases from V and 3 bases from J, with 12 bases in between. CDR3 DNA sequence: TGTGCCAGCAGCTCTGGCGACTCGGACTATGGCTACACCTTC. As protein: CASSSGDSDYGYTF.

The rearrangement links TRBV15 to TRBJ1-5, with a tentative D call TRBD1 (5 bases). Germline CDR1 is LNHNV and CDR2 is YYDKDF (reference sequence). The CDR3 totals 15 residues. V was cut by 1 base and J by 7 bases, with 14 bases left in between. The CDR3 DNA follows: TGTGCCACCAGCAGAGCCGGGGCCAGCGGACAGCCCCAGCATTTT. Its translation: CATSRAGASGQPQHF.

Ten or more counts support this clonotype. As DNA, the CDR3 is TGTGCCAGCAGCAGCCGGGACATAAACACTGAAGCTTTCTTT. This encodes CASSSRDINTEAFF. The chain joins TRBV7-9 to TRBJ1-1, with D maybe TRBD1 (6 bases). The CDR3 is 14 amino acids. The V and J ends lost 5 bases and 2 bases respectively, with 12 bases between them. CDR1 and CDR2 from the germline V gene are SEHNR and FQNEAQ (reference sequence).

This clonotype was found many times. The chain joins TRBV15 to TRBJ2-2; a weak D match, TRBD2 (5 bases). V lost 3 bases, J lost 1 base, and 6 bases lay in between. CDR1 is LNHNV and CDR2 is YYDKDF in the germline V gene (reference sequence). CDR3 length equals 14 residues. This chain's CDR3 is CATSRTMNTGELFF. The DNA of the CDR3 is TGTGCCACCAGCAGGACTATGAACACCGGGGAGCTGTTTTTT.

This clonotype was recorded at least ten times. The chain is built from TRBV2 and TRBJ2-3; 9 nucleotides match TRBD2. This CDR3 has 15 amino acids. The germline CDR1 and CDR2 sequences are SNHLY and FYNNEI. V trimming: 3 bases; J trimming: 2 bases; junction bases outside the gene matches: 3. The DNA for the CDR3 is TGTGCCAGCAGTGATAGCGGGAGAAACACAGATACGCAGTATTTT. Protein: CASSDSGRNTDTQYF.

As for this clonotype: A much larger clone sits a single nucleotide away, making a read error possible. This rearrangement joins TRBV14 to TRBJ1-4; TRBD1 agrees at 8 bases. The CDR3 is 13 residues long. V was clipped by 5 bases and J by 13 bases; unmatched bases: 9. The germline V gene has CDR1 SGHDN and CDR2 FVKESK. CDR3 residues: CASSYRTQGGLFF. The DNA of the CDR3 is TGTGCCAGCAGCTACCGAACACAGGGGGGACTGTTTTTT.

The rearrangement links TRBV20-1 to TRBJ2-7, with 8 bases lining up with TRBD2. The CDR3 contains 12 residues. The germline V gene has CDR1 DFQATT and CDR2 SNEGSKA (reference sequence). V was clipped by 6 bases and J by 5 bases; unmatched bases: 6. CDR3 amino acids: CSAEAGVNEQYF. The CDR3 coding sequence is TGCAGTGCAGAAGCGGGAGTAAACGAGCAGTACTTC.

On this clonotype itself: Since a much larger clone is just one base distant, this may be a read error. The chain carries TRBV2 and TRBJ1-1; D is possibly TRBD1 (6 bases). The CDR3 is made up of 12 amino acids. Germline V gene lookup returns CDR1 SNHLY and CDR2 FYNNEI. The V gene lost 10 bases and the J gene lost 10 bases, with 19 bases spanning the gap. This chain's CDR3 is CATRGPRNRAFF. The DNA of the CDR3 is TGTGCCACCCGGGGGCCCCGGAACCGAGCTTTCTTT.